Sequencing of this T cell receptor beta chain was carried out in a study of blood T cells in healthy people across ages. A second about 7 to 11 cycle PCR used barcoded and J-beta primers. TCRdb used MiXCR to reprocess the 5' RACE reads, holding one entry per CDR3 protein. Of roughly 800,000 distinct CDR3 sequences in the sample, roughly 25% were seen once. Trimming cost V 2 bases and J 0 bases, with 6 bases left between them. Germline CDR1 and CDR2: SGDLS and YYNGEE. The CDR3 spans 15 residues. This same sample was also taken into another study, of T cells of mothers and their children. Per that paper: Related mother and child pairs showed slightly greater overlap (not significant) than unrelated pairs did.

The receptor comes from a boy aged 10-17 years in good health. This sequence joins TRBV9 and TRBJ1-6; the D is unclear. Sample: blood. For the CDR3, the DNA is TGTGCCAGCAGCGTGGAGGGCTCCTATAATTCACCCCTCCACTTT. Protein sequence: CASSVEGSYNSPLHF.